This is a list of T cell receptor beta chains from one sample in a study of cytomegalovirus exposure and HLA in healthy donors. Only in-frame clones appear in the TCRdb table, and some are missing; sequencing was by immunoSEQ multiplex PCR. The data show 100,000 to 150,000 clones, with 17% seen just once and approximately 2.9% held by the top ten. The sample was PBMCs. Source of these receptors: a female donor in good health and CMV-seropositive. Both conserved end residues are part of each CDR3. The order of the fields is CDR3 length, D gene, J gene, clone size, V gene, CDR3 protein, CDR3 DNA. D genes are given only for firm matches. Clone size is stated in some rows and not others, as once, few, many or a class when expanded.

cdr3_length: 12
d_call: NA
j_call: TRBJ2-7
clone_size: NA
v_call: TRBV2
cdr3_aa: CASGGYSYEQYF
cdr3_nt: TGTGCCAGCGGAGGGTACTCCTACGAGCAGTACTTC

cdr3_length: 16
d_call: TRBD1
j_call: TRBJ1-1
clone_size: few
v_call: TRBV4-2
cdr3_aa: CASSRNPGQGNTEAFF
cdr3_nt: TGTGCCAGCAGCCGAAACCCGGGACAGGGAAACACTGAAGCTTTCTTT

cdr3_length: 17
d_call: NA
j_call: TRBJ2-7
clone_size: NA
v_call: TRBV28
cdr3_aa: CASSLPRTEISSYEQYF
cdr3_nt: TGTGCCAGCAGTTTACCAAGGACAGAAATCAGCTCCTACGAGCAGTACTTC

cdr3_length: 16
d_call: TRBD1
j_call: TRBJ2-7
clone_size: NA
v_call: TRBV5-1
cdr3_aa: CASSRTGSFSSDEQYF
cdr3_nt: TGCGCCAGCAGCCGGACAGGGTCCTTCTCATCTGACGAGCAGTACTTC

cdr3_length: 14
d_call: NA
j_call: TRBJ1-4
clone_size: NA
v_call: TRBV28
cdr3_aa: CASSLRGAYEKLFF
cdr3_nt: TGTGCCAGCAGTTTACGGGGGGCTTATGAAAAACTGTTTTTT

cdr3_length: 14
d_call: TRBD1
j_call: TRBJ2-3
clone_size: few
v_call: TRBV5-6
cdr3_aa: CASSLVRGTDTQYF
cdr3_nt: TGTGCCAGCAGCTTGGTCAGGGGGACAGATACGCAGTATTTT

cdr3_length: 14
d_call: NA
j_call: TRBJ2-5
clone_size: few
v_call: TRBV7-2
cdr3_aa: CASSLTFAQETQYF
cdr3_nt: TGTGCCAGCAGCTTAACATTTGCCCAAGAGACCCAGTACTTC

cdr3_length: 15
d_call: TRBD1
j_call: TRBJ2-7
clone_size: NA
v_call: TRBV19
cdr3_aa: CASSIRDRGSYEQYF
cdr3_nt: TGTGCCAGTAGTATAAGGGACAGGGGCTCCTACGAGCAGTACTTC

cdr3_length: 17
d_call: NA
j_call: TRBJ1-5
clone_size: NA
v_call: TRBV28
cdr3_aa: CASVRDNRITGNQPQHF
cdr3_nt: TGTGCCAGCGTCCGGGACAATCGTATAACGGGCAATCAGCCCCAGCATTTT

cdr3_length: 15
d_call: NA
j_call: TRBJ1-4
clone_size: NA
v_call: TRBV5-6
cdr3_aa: CASSLGQSTYQKLFF
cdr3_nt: TGTGCCAGCAGCTTGGGACAGTCGACGTACCAAAAACTGTTTTTT

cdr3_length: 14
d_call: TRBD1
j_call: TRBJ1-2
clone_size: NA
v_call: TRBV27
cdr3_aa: CASSFGQGNYGYTF
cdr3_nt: TGTGCCAGCAGTTTCGGACAGGGGAACTATGGCTACACCTTC

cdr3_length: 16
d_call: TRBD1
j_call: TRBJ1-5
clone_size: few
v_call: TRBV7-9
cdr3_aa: CASSLDWTGGNQPQHF
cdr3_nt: TGTGCCAGCAGCTTAGACTGGACAGGGGGTAATCAGCCCCAGCATTTT

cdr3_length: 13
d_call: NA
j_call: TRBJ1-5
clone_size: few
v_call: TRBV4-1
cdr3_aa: CASSQDPNQPQHF
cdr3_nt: TGCGCCAGCAGCCAAGATCCTAATCAGCCCCAGCATTTT

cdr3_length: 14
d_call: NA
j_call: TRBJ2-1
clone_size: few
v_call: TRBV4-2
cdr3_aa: CASSRGGGYNEQFF
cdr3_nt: TGTGCCAGCAGCCGGGGGGGCGGCTACAATGAGCAGTTCTTC

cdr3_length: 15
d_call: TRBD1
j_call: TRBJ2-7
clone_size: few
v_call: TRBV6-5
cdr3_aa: CASSPRTGRSYEQYF
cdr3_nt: TGTGCCAGCAGCCCGAGGACAGGACGCTCCTACGAGCAGTACTTC

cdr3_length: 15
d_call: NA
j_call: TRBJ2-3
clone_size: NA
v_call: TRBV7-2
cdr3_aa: CASSLVGGNTDTQYF
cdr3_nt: TGTGCCAGCAGCTTAGTTGGCGGGAACACAGATACGCAGTATTTT

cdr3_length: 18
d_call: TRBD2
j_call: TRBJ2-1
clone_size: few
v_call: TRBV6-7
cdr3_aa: CASSPGTSGGPSYNEQFF
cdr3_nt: TGTGCCAGCAGTCCCGGGACTAGCGGGGGCCCTTCCTACAATGAGCAGTTCTTC

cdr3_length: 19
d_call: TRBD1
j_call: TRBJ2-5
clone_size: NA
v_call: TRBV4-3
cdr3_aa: CASSQGVRGSGGGGETQYF
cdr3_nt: TGCGCCAGCAGCCAAGGCGTGAGGGGATCAGGGGGCGGAGGAGAGACCCAGTACTTC

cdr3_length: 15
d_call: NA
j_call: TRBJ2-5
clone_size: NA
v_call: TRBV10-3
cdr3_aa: CAISESTGLEETQYF
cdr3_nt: TGTGCCATCAGTGAGTCGACCGGGTTAGAAGAGACCCAGTACTTC

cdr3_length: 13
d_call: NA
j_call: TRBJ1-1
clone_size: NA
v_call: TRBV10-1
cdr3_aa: CASSMDRNTEAFF
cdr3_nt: TGCGCCAGCAGTATGGACAGGAACACTGAAGCTTTCTTT

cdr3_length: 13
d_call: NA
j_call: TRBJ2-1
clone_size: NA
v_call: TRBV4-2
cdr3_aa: CASSQVRGNEQFF
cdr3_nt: TGTGCCAGCAGCCAAGTCCGGGGTAATGAGCAGTTCTTC

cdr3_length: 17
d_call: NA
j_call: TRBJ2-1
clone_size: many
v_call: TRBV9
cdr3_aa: CASSATVRQGEDNEQFF
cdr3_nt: TGTGCCAGCAGCGCAACGGTAAGACAAGGGGAAGACAATGAGCAGTTCTTC

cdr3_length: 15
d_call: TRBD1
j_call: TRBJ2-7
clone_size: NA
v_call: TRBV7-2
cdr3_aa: CASRPDRGGSYEQYF
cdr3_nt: TGTGCCAGCAGACCTGACAGGGGAGGCTCCTACGAGCAGTACTTC

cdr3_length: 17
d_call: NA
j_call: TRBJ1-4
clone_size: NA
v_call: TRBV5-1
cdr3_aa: CASSLARLAATNEKLFF
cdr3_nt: TGCGCCAGCAGCTTGGCGCGACTAGCGGCAACTAATGAAAAACTGTTTTTT

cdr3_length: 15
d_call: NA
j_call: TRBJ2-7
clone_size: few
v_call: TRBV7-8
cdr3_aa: CASSISGASGYEQYF
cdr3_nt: TGTGCCAGCAGCATCTCGGGGGCTAGCGGATACGAGCAGTACTTC

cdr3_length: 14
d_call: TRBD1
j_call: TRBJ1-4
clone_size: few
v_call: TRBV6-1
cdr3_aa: CASTEGAANEKLFF
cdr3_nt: TGTGCCAGCACTGAGGGGGCGGCTAATGAAAAACTGTTTTTT

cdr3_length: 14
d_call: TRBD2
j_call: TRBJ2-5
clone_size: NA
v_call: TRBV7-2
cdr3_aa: CASDWAGGPKTQYF
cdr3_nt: TGTGCCAGCGATTGGGCGGGGGGGCCCAAGACCCAGTACTTC

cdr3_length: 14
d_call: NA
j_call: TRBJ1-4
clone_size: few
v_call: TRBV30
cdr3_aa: CAWSSPFSFEKLFF
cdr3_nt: TGTGCCTGGAGTTCCCCCTTTTCGTTTGAAAAACTGTTTTTT

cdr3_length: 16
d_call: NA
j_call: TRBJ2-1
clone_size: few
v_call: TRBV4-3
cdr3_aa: CASSARRLVPYNEQFF
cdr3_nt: TGCGCCAGCAGCGCGCGGCGACTAGTTCCCTACAATGAGCAGTTCTTC

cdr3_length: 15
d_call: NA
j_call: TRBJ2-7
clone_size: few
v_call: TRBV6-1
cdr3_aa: CASSDVNPVSYEQYF
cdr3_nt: TGTGCCAGCAGCGATGTGAACCCGGTTTCCTACGAGCAGTACTTC

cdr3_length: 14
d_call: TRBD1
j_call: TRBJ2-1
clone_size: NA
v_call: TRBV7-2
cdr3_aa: CASLGTGVYNEQFF
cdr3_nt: TGTGCCAGCCTCGGGACAGGAGTCTACAATGAGCAGTTCTTC

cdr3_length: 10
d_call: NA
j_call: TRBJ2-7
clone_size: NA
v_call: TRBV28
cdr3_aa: CATHRGTAYF
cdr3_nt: TGTGCCACCCACCGTGGCACCGCGTACTTC

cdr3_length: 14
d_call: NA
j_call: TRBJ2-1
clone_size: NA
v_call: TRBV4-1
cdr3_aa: CASSQAGWGHEQFF
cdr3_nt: TGCGCCAGCAGCCAAGCAGGATGGGGGCATGAGCAGTTCTTC

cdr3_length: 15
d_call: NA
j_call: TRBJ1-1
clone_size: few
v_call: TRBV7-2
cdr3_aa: CASSLVVNSNTEAFF
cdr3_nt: TGTGCCAGCAGCTTAGTGGTGAACAGCAACACTGAAGCTTTCTTT

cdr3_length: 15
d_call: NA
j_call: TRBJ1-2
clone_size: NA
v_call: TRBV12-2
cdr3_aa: CASRLGGSENYGYTF
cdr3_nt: TGTGCAAGTCGCTTAGGTGGGTCGGAGAACTATGGCTACACCTTC

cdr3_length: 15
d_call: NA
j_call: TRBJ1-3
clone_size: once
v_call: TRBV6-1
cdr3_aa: CASSEALGFGNTIYF
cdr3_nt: TGTGCCAGCAGTGAAGCCCTCGGGTTTGGAAACACCATATATTTT